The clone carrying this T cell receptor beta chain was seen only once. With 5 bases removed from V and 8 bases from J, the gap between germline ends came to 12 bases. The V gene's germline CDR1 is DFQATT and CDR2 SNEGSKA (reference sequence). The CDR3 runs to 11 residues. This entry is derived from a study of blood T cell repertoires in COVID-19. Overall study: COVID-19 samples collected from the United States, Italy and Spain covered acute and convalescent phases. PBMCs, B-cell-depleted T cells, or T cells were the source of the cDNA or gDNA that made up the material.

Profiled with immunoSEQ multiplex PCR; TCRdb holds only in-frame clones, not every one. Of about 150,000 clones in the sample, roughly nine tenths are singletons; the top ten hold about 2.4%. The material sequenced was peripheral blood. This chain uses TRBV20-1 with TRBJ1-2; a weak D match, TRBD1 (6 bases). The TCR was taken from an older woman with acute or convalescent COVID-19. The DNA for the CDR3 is TGCAGTGCTCCTACAGGGTTCGGCTACACCTTC. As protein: CSAPTGFGYTF.